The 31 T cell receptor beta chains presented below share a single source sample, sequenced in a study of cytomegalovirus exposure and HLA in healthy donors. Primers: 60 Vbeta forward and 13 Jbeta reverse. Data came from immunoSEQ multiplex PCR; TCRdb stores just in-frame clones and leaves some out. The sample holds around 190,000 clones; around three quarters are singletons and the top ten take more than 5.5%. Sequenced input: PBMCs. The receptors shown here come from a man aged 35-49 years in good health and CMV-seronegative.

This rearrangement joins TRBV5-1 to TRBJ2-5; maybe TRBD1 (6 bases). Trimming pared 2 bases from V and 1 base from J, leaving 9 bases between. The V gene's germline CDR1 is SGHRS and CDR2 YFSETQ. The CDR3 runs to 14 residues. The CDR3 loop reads CASSFGDIQETQYF. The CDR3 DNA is TGCGCCAGCAGCTTTGGGGACATCCAAGAGACCCAGTACTTC.

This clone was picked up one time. CDR3 sequence (DNA): TGCGCCAGCAGCTTGGCTAGGCAAGGGGCGAACAATGAGCAGTTCTTC. Translated, it gives CASSLARQGANNEQFF. The rearrangement links TRBV5-1 to TRBJ2-1, with TRBD1 as a possible D gene (5 bases). Germline V CDR1 and CDR2: SGHRS, YFSETQ. The CDR3 sequence is 16 residues long. V was trimmed by 0 bases and J by 5 bases, leaving 15 bases between them.

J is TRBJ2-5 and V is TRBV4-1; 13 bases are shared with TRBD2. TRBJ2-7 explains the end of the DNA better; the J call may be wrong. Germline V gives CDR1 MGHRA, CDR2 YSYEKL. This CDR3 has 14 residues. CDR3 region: CASSLGLAGPEQYF. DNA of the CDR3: TGCGCCAGCAGCCTGGGACTAGCGGGGCCCGAGCAGTACTTC.

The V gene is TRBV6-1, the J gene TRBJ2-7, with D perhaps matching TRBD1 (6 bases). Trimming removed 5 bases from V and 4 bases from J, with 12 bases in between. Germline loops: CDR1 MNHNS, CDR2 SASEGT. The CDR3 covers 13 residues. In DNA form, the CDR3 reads TGTGCCAGCAGTAGCCGTACAGGGTACGAGCAGTACTTC. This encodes CASSSRTGYEQYF.

CDR3 residues: CASSLGRAPLEQYF. The CDR3, as DNA: TGTGCCAGCAGCTTGGGGCGGGCACCCTTGGAGCAGTACTTC. The chain combines TRBV5-5 with TRBJ2-7; a weak D match, TRBD2 (5 bases). This CDR3 has 14 residues. Germline CDR1 and CDR2: SGHKS and YYEKEE (reference sequence). V lost 0 bases, J lost 7 bases, and 14 bases lay in between.

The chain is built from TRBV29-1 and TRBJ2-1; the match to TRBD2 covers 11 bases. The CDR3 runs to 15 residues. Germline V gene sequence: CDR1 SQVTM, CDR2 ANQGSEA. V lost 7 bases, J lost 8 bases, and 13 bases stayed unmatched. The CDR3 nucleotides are TGCAGCGCCGACTCGACTAGCGGGGTGGCCCATGAGCAGTTCTTC. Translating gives CSADSTSGVAHEQFF.

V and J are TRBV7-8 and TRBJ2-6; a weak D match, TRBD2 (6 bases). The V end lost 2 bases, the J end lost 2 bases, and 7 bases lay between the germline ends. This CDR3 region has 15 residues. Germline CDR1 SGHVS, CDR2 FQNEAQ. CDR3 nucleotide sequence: TGTGCCAGCAGCTTACGGGGGACTGGGGCCAACGTCCTGACTTTC. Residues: CASSLRGTGANVLTF.

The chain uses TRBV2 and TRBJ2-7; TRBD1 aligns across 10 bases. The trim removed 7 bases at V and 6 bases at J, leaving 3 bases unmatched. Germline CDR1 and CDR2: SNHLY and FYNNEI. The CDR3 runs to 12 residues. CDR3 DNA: TGTGCCAGCACCGGGACAGGGGTCGAGCAGTACTTC. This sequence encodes CASTGTGVEQYF.

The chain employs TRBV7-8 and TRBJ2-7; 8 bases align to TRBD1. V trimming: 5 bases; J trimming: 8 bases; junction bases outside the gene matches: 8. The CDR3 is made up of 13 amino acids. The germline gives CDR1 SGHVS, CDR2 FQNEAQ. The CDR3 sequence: CASSQGQASKQYF. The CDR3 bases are TGTGCCAGCAGCCAGGGACAGGCGAGTAAGCAGTACTTC.

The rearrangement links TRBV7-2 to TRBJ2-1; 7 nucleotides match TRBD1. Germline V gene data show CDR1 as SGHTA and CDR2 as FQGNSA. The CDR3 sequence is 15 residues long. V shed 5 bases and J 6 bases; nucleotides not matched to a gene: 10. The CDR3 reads CASSRGTARSNEQFF. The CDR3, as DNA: TGTGCCAGCAGCCGAGGGACAGCCCGATCCAATGAGCAGTTCTTC. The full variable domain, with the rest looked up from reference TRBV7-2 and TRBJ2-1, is GAGVSQSPSNKVTEKGKDVELRCDPISGHTALYWYRQSLGQGLEFLIYFQGNSAPDKSGLPSDRFSAERTGGSVSTLTIQRTQQEDSAVYLCASSRGTARSNEQFFGPGTRLTVL.

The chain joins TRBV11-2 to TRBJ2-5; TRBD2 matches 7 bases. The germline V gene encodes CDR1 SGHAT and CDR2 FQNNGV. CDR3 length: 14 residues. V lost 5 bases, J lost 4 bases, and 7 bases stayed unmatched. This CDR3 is CASSPRVAGETQYF. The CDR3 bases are TGTGCCAGCAGCCCTCGAGTAGCGGGAGAGACCCAGTACTTC.

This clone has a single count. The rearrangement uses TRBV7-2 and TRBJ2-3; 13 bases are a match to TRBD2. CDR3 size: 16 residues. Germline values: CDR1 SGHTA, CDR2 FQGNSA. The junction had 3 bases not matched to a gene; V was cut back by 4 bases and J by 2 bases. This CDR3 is CASSWGLAGNTDTQYF. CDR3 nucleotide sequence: TGTGCCAGCAGCTGGGGACTAGCGGGGAACACAGATACGCAGTATTTT.

CDR3 DNA: TGTGCCAGCAGTCGGGTAATCTCTGGGGCCAACGTCCTGACTTTC. Its translation: CASSRVISGANVLTF. The V gene is TRBV7-9, the J gene TRBJ2-6; D ambiguous. Trimming removed 6 bases from V and 0 bases from J, with 9 bases in between. There are 15 residues in the CDR3. The germline V gene encodes CDR1 SEHNR and CDR2 FQNEAQ (reference sequence).

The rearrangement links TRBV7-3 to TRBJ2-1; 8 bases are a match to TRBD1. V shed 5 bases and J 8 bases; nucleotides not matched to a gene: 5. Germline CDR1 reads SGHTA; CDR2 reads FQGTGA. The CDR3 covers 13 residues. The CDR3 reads CASSPTTGDEQFF. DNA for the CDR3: TGTGCCAGCAGCCCCACGACAGGGGATGAGCAGTTCTTC.

The CDR3 is CASSYSGVSLNYGYTF. For the CDR3, the DNA is TGTGCCAGCAGTTATTCGGGGGTCTCCCTAAACTATGGCTACACCTTC. This chain connects TRBV6-5 to TRBJ1-2; D perhaps matches TRBD1 (5 bases). Germline loops: CDR1 MNHEY, CDR2 SVGAGI. Trimming cost V 3 bases and J 2 bases, with 16 bases left between them. The CDR3 runs 16 residues.

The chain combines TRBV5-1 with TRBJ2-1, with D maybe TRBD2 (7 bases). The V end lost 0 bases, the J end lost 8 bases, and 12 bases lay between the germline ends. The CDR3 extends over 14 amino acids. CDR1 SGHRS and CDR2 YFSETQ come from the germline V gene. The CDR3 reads CASSLEGGGDEQFF. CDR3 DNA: TGCGCCAGCAGCTTGGAAGGAGGGGGGGATGAGCAGTTCTTC.

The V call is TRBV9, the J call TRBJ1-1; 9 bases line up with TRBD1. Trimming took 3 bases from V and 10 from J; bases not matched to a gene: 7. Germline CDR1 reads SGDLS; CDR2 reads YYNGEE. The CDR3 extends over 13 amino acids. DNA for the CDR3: TGTGCCAGCAGCGGAGGACAGGGGCCCCCAGCTTTCTTT. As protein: CASSGGQGPPAFF.

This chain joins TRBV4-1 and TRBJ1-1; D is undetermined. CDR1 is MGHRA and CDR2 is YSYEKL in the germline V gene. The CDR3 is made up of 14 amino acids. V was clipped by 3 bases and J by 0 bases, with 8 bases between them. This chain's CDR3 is CASSHAELNTEAFF. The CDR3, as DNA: TGCGCCAGCAGCCACGCGGAGCTGAACACTGAAGCTTTCTTT.

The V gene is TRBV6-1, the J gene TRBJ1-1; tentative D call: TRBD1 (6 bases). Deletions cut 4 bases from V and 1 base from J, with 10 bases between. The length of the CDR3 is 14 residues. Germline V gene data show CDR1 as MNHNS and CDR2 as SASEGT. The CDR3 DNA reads TGTGCCAGCAGTGCAATACAGGGGAACACTGAAGCTTTCTTT. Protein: CASSAIQGNTEAFF.

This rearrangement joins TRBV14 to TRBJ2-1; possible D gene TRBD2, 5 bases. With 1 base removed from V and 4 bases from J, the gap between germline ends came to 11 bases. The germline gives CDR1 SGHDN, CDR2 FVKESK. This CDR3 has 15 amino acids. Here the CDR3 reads CASSQGGDGYNEQFF. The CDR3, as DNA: TGTGCCAGCAGCCAAGGGGGAGACGGGTACAATGAGCAGTTCTTC.

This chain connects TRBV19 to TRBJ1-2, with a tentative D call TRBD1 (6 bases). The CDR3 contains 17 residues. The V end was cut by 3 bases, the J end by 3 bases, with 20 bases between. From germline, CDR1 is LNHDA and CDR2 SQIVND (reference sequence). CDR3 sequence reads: CASSILSQGTRYYGYTF. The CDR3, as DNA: TGTGCCAGTAGTATCCTGTCCCAGGGGACAAGATACTATGGCTACACCTTC.

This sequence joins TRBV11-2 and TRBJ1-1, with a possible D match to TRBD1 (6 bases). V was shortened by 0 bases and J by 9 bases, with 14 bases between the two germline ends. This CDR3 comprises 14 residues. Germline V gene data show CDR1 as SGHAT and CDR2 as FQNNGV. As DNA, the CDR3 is TGTGCCAGCAGCTTAGATAGTATACAGGGCCAAGCTTTCTTT. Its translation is CASSLDSIQGQAFF.

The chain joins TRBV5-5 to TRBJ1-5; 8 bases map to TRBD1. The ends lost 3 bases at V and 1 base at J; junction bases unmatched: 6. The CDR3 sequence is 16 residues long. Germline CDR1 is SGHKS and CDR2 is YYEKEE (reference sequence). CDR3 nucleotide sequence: TGTGCCAGCAGCTCGACAGGGGCTCTGAGCAATCAGCCCCAGCATTTT. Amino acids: CASSSTGALSNQPQHF.

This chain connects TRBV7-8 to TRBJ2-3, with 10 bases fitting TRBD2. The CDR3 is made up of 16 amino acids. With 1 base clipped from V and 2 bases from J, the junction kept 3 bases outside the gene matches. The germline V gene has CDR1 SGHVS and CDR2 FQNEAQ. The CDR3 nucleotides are TGTGCCAGCAGCTTAGGGACTAGCGGATCCACAGATACGCAGTATTTT. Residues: CASSLGTSGSTDTQYF.

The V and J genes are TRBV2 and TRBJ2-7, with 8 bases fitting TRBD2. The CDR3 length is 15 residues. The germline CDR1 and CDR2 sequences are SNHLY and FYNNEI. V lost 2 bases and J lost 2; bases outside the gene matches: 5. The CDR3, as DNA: TGTGCCAGCAGTGAACGGGAGGGGCCTGCCTACGAGCAGTACTTC. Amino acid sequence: CASSEREGPAYEQYF.

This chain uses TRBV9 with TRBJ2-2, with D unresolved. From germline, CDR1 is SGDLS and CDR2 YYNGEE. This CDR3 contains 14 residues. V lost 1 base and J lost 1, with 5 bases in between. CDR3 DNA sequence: TGTGCCAGCAGCGTAAGAGGGAACACCGGGGAGCTGTTTTTT. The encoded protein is CASSVRGNTGELFF.

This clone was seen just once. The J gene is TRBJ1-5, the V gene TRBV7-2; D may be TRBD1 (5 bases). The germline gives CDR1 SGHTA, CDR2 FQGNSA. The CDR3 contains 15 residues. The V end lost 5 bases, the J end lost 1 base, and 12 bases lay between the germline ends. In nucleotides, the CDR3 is TGTGCCAGCAGCGTCAGGGAAGGGAGCAATCAGCCCCAGCATTTT. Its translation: CASSVREGSNQPQHF. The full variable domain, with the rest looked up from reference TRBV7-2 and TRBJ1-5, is GAGVSQSPSNKVTEKGKDVELRCDPISGHTALYWYRQSLGQGLEFLIYFQGNSAPDKSGLPSDRFSAERTGGSVSTLTIQRTQQEDSAVYLCASSVREGSNQPQHFGDGTRLSIL.

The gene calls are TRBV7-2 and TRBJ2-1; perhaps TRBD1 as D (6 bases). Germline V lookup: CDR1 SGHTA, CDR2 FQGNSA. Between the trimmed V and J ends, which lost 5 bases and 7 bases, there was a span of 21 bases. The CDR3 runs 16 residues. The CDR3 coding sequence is TGTGCCAGCAGCATGGCCGGGACAAACGCCGGAAATGAGCAGTTCTTC. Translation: CASSMAGTNAGNEQFF.

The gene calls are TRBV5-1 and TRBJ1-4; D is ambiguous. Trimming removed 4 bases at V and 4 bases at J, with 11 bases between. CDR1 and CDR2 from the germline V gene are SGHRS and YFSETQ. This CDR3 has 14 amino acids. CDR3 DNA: TGCGCCAGCAGCCCTACAGAACATAATGAAAAACTGTTTTTT. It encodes CASSPTEHNEKLFF.

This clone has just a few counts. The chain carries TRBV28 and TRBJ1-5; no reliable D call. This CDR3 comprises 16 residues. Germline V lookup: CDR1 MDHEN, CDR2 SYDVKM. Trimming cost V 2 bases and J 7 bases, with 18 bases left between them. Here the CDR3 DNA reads TGTGCCAGCAGTTTAGGTGGGTTGGCCACGGGACAGCCCCAGCATTTT. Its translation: CASSLGGLATGQPQHF.

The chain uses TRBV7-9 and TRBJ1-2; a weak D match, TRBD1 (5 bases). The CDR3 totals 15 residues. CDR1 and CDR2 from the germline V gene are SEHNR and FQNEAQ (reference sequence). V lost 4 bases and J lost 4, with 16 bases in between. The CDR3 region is CASSSGGESAYGYTF. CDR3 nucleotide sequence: TGTGCCAGCAGCTCCGGGGGGGAAAGCGCCTATGGCTACACCTTC.